This TCR beta chain originates from a study of T-cell reconstitution after alpha-beta-depleted transplantation in children. Points from the study as a whole: Alpha-beta T cells about two months after transplant reportedly derived from several hundred expanded graft clones. T-cell counts and diversity were attributed mostly to newly produced T cells one year after transplant. The study traced high day-60 TCRbeta diversity in some patients to surviving recipient T cells and thymic progenitors.

The V segment lost 4 bases and the J segment 10 bases; nucleotides outside the gene matches: 6. Germline loops: CDR1 KGHDR, CDR2 SFDVKD. The CDR3 loop spans 12 amino acids. Only a few counts were recorded for this clonotype. Its cognate antigen is unknown. TCRbeta library preparation incorporated unique molecular identifiers. TCRdb analysed the PCR reads with MiXCR anew, one entry per CDR3 protein. The sample has 540,000 or so distinct CDR3 sequences, 23% seen once. This clonotype was sampled from a boy under two years old who had a stem cell transplant for acute myeloid leukemia, so the T cells may come from the graft donor. J is TRBJ2-7 and V is TRBV24-1, with 7 bases lining up with TRBD1. The sequences come from PBMCs, mostly from graft donor cells, collected 360 days after TCRalphabeta/CD19-depleted stem cell transplant. The CDR3 reads CATSDPDRQQYF. As DNA, the CDR3 is TGTGCCACCAGTGACCCGGACAGGCAACAGTACTTC.